This TCR beta chain appears in the sequencing data of a study of T cells in Graves' hyperthyroidism and ophthalmopathy. Amplification yielded TCR beta CDR3 regions, with RNA transcripts as the source. Initially, a first-round RT-PCR of the TCR CDR3 employed the HTBI primer set. TCRdb independently ran MiXCR on the multiplex PCR reads; one entry per CDR3 protein. The data hold roughly 580,000 distinct CDR3 sequences, with 14% observed a single time. The sequence was obtained from a woman under 40 with Graves' hyperthyroidism that later progressed to Graves' ophthalmopathy. Sequenced: blood.

The CDR3 nucleotides are TGTGCCAGCACCCCGGGAGAGGAAGAGACCCAGTACTTC. It yields the protein CASTPGEEETQYF. The chain employs TRBV5-4 and TRBJ2-5; tentatively, D is TRBD2 (6 bases). The CDR3 contains 13 residues. CDR1 is SGHNT, CDR2 YYREEE, per germline (reference sequence). Trimming took off 6 bases at V and 3 bases at J, with 12 bases between the two ends.